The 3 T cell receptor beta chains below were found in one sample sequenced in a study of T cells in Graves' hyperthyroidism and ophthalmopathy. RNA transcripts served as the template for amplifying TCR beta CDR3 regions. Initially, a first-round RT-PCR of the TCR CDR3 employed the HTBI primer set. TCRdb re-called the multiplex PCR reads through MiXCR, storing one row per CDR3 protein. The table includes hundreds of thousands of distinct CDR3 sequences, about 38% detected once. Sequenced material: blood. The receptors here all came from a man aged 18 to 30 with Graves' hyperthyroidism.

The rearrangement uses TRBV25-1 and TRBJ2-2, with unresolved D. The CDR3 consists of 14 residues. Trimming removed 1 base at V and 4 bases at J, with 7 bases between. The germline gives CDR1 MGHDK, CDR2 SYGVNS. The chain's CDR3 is CASSESLITGELFF. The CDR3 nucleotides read TGTGCCAGCAGTGAATCTCTGATCACCGGGGAGCTGTTTTTT.

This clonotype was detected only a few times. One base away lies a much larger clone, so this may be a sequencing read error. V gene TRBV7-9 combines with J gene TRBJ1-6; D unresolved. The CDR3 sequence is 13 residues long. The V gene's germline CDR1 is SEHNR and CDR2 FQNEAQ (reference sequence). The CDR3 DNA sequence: TGTGTCAGCAGCTTAGCACCAGACTCACCCCTCCACTTT. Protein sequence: CVSSLAPDSPLHF.

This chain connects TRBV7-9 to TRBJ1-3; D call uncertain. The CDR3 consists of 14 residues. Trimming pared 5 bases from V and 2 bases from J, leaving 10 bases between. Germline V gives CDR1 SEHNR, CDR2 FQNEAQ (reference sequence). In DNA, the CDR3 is TGTGCCAGCAGCCAAGAAGCTACTGGAAACACCATATATTTT. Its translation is CASSQEATGNTIYF.